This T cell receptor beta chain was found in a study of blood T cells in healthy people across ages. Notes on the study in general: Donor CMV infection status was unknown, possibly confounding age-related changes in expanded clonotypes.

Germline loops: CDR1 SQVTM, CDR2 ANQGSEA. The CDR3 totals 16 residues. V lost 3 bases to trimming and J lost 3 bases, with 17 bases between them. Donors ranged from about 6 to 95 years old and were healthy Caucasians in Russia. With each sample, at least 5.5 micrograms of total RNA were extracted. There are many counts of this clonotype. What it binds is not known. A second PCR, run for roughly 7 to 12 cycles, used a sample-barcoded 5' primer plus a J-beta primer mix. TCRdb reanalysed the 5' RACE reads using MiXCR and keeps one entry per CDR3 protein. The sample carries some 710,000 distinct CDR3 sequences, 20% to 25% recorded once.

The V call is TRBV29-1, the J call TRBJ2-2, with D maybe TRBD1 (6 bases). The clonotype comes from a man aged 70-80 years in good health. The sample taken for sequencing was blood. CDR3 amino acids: CSVDPGRGQYTGELFF. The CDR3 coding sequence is TGCAGCGTTGATCCCGGCAGGGGTCAGTACACCGGGGAGCTGTTTTTT.